This TCR beta chain stems from a study of molecular identifiers for immune sequencing clone quantification. This clonotype was seen repeatedly, ten times or more. In the sort, naive CD8 T cells were defined as CD8+CD4-CCR7+CD45RA+. Methods described previously, with TCR primers listed, were used for bulk TCR libraries. TCRdb ran MiXCR on the PCR reads and lists one entry per CDR3 protein. This sample has 250,000 to 350,000 distinct CDR3 sequences, with 20% to 25% found just once. The CDR3 totals 13 residues. In germline, CDR1 is MDHEN, CDR2 SYDVKM. V gave up 3 bases and J gave up 6 bases; unmatched junction bases: 5.

This clonotype was sampled from a human donor in good health. Some libraries in this study had Jurkat cell RNA spiked in. What was sequenced was naive CD8+ T cells from blood, with Jurkat cell RNA spiked in. The subset: FACS-sorted CD8+CD4-CCR7+CD45RA+ naive T cells. The gene calls are TRBV28 and TRBJ2-7; 7 bases agree with TRBD2. The CDR3 sequence: CASSFGGISEQYF. The CDR3 coding sequence is TGTGCCAGCAGTTTCGGGGGGATAAGCGAGCAGTACTTC.